The 31 T cell receptor beta chains given below trace back to one sample, sequenced in a study of early T cells in non-severe SARS-CoV-2 infection (dated by TCRdb to about 2021). Libraries were built with 5' RACE. The data were produced on a NextSeq 500. TCRdb reprocessed the public reads (quality trimming at Q25 with fastp, clone calling with MiXCR) and kept in-frame beta chains. Entries are consolidated by CDR3 protein sequence, retaining the most common genes and DNA. This sample has under 25,000 distinct CDR3 sequences in its table, and 4.7% of those were observed once. The ten largest clones represent approximately 15% of the sample. Sequenced sample: whole blood. These receptor sequences come from an adult who was a healthcare worker with PCR-confirmed SARS-CoV-2 infection or an uninfected control (not recorded which).

The table lists this clonotype with a few counts. V is TRBV12-5 and J is TRBJ1-5; TRBD1 matches at 8 bases. Trimming cost V 0 bases and J 3 bases; bases outside gene matches: 7. There are 17 residues in the CDR3. Germline CDR1 is LGHNT and CDR2 is FRNRAP. The CDR3 here is CASGLVPRDRSNQPQHF. The DNA of the CDR3 is TGTGCTAGTGGTTTGGTACCCAGGGACAGGTCCAATCAGCCCCAGCATTTT.

This clonotype was seen repeatedly, ten times or more. The chain links TRBV20-1 to TRBJ2-1; no definite D call. V lost 6 bases and J lost 7, with 16 bases in between. In germline, CDR1 is DFQATT, CDR2 SNEGSKA (reference sequence). The CDR3 has 13 residues. CDR3 coding DNA: TGCAGTGCCCCCTTTTTGGGGATGAATGAGCAGTTCTTC. This translates into CSAPFLGMNEQFF.

This clonotype was picked up a small number of times. The chain combines TRBV6-2 or TRBV6-3 with TRBJ2-7, with 9 nucleotides matching TRBD2. Trimming at V came to 2 bases and at J to 6 bases, leaving 8 bases not matched to a gene. CDR1 is MNHEY, CDR2 SVGEGT, per germline. The CDR3 covers 15 residues. The CDR3 DNA sequence: TGTGCCAGCAGTTACGAAGCGGGGGGACGGCGCGAGCAGTACTTC. This translates into CASSYEAGGRREQYF.

The CDR3 coding sequence is TGTGCCAGCAGTGAAGTCGACAGATCCTATAATTCACCCCTCCACTTT. This codes for CASSEVDRSYNSPLHF. The chain couples TRBV6-1 to TRBJ1-6, with D tentatively TRBD1 (5 bases). V was shortened by 1 base and J by 1 base, with 8 bases between the two germline ends. The CDR3 runs 16 residues. The germline V gene has CDR1 MNHNS and CDR2 SASEGT.

Comment on this clonotype: Since a much larger clone is just one base distant, this may be a read error. Given the absence of the conserved phenylalanine or tryptophan at the CDR3 end, a read error is likely. CDR3 DNA: TGTGCCAGCAGCCCGACAGGGATGGAGACCCAGTACTAC. This gives the protein CASSPTGMETQYY. The gene calls are TRBV7-3 and TRBJ2-5; TRBD1 aligns across 7 bases. Trimming removed 5 bases from V and 5 bases from J; junction bases left unmatched: 5. This CDR3 is built from 13 residues. The germline V gene has CDR1 SGHTA and CDR2 FQGTGA.

A few counts support this clonotype. The chain has TRBV7-2 and TRBJ2-1; 11 bases fit TRBD1. CDR1 and CDR2 from the germline V gene are SGHTA and FQGNSA. V lost 5 bases and J lost 5; bases outside the gene matches: 5. The CDR3 consists of 15 residues. CDR3 sequence: CTSSTRTGGHNEQFF. In DNA, the CDR3 is TGTACCAGCAGCACCAGGACAGGGGGCCACAATGAGCAGTTCTTC.

This clonotype was observed a few times. This rearrangement joins TRBV7-8 to TRBJ1-5, with D possibly TRBD1 on 5 matching bases. The V and J ends lost 3 bases and 3 bases respectively, with 9 bases between them. CDR1 is SGHVS, CDR2 FQNEAQ, per germline. CDR3 length equals 14 residues. The CDR3 DNA sequence: TGTGCCAGCAGCTTTGACAGATCCAATCAGCCCCAGCATTTT. Protein sequence: CASSFDRSNQPQHF.

This clonotype was detected only a few times. The rearrangement uses TRBV27 and TRBJ1-1, with D unclear. Germline lookup yields CDR1 MNHEY and CDR2 SMNVEV (reference sequence). This CDR3 spans 13 amino acids. The germline V and J ends were trimmed by 3 bases and 7 bases, with 12 bases remaining between them. The CDR3 sequence: CASSLTALDEAFF. The CDR3 DNA reads TGTGCCAGCAGTTTGACTGCGTTGGATGAAGCTTTCTTT.

Many counts were recorded for this clonotype. This sequence joins TRBV7-2 and TRBJ2-7, with TRBD1 as a possible D gene (7 bases). Trimming left V 4 bases short and J 7 bases short, with 20 bases between. The CDR3 totals 15 residues. CDR1 and CDR2 (germline): SGHTA, FQGNSA. CDR3: CASSSPFRGVLEQYF. CDR3 nucleotides: TGTGCCAGCAGCTCCCCATTCAGGGGGGTCTTAGAGCAGTACTTC.

This clonotype was counted only a few times. This chain joins TRBV3-1 and TRBJ2-5; TRBD1 is a possible D gene (6 bases). Germline CDR1 is LGHDT and CDR2 is YNNKEL (reference sequence). The CDR3 covers 17 residues. Trimming pared 0 bases from V and 1 base from J, leaving 15 bases between. The chain's CDR3 is CASSQDFGQIFQETQYF. CDR3 DNA: TGTGCCAGCAGCCAAGATTTCGGACAGATATTCCAAGAGACCCAGTACTTC.

This chain links TRBV7-2 with TRBJ1-2, with D unclear. CDR3 size: 15 residues. The ends were cut back, 5 bases at V and 2 bases at J, with 15 bases in the middle. Germline values: CDR1 SGHTA, CDR2 FQGNSA. CDR3 DNA: TGTGCCAGCAGCCCACCCGGTGCAGCCAACTATGGCTACACCTTC. This sequence encodes CASSPPGAANYGYTF.

This clonotype is judged medium-sized. The chain carries TRBV7-9 and TRBJ2-3; tentatively, D is TRBD1 (6 bases). In germline, CDR1 is SEHNR, CDR2 FQNEAQ (reference sequence). Trimming left V 4 bases short and J 4 bases short, with 12 bases between. The CDR3 is 14 amino acids. In DNA, the CDR3 is TGTGCCAGCAGCTCGACACAGGGCCCAGATACGCAGTATTTT. The encoded protein is CASSSTQGPDTQYF.

This clonotype was observed at least ten times. CDR3 nucleotide sequence: TGTGCCAGCATCCCCCCTTCGGGTGGTTCACCCCTCCACTTT. Encoded protein: CASIPPSGGSPLHF. This sequence joins TRBV12-3 or TRBV12-4 and TRBJ1-6; D uncertain. CDR3 size: 14 residues. Trimming stripped 7 bases from V and 9 bases from J, with 16 bases between.

This clonotype occurred many times. V gene TRBV6-2 or TRBV6-3 combines with J gene TRBJ2-5; D unclear. Germline V gene sequence: CDR1 MNHEY, CDR2 SVGEGT. This CDR3 spans 11 amino acids. V lost 6 bases, J lost 3 bases, and 5 bases lay in between. Here the CDR3 DNA reads TGTGCCAGCAGGGAAAAAGAGACCCAGTACTTC. Its translation is CASREKETQYF.

This clonotype was recorded at least ten times. The CDR3 DNA sequence: TGCGCCAGCAGCTTCGACACCGGGACTAGCGGGGGGGCATCCATGTACAATGAGCAGTTCTTC. Protein sequence: CASSFDTGTSGGASMYNEQFF. The genes are TRBV5-1 and TRBJ2-1, with TRBD2 matching over 16 bases. This CDR3 contains 21 residues. V dropped 2 bases and J dropped 4; count of bases not matched to a gene: 15. In germline, CDR1 is SGHRS, CDR2 YFSETQ.

At least ten counts were recorded for this clonotype. V gene TRBV9 combines with J gene TRBJ2-6; 8 nucleotides line up with TRBD1. This CDR3 is built from 21 residues. CDR1 is SGDLS, CDR2 YYNGEE, per germline. J was trimmed by 0 bases and V by 0 bases; bases with no gene match: 14. DNA of the CDR3: TGTGCCAGCAGCGTAGGAAGCCGGGACAGGCTCCATATCTCTGGGGCCAACGTCCTGACTTTC. It is translated as CASSVGSRDRLHISGANVLTF.

This clonotype is labeled medium-sized. The chain is built from TRBV12-3 or TRBV12-4 and TRBJ2-2; the D is unclear. The CDR3 runs to 14 residues. V gave up 6 bases and J gave up 6 bases, with 14 bases separating them. The CDR3 DNA reads as TGTGCCAGCAGCCCCACCGGTAACCCCGGGGAGCTGTTTTTT. It codes for CASSPTGNPGELFF.

This clonotype was counted ten times or more. The chain employs TRBV2 and TRBJ2-7, with D uncertain. Trimming left V 2 bases short and J 10 bases short, with 9 bases between. Looked up from germline, CDR1 is SNHLY and CDR2 is FYNNEI. The CDR3 covers 11 residues. The CDR3 is CASSERWGQYF. The DNA of the CDR3 is TGTGCCAGCAGTGAACGCTGGGGACAGTACTTC. The full variable domain, in which reference TRBV2 and TRBJ2-7 provide the parts outside the CDR3, is EPEVTQTPSHQVTQMGQEVILRCVPISNHLYFYWYRQILGQKVEFLVSFYNNEISEKSEIFDDQFSVERPDGSNFTLKIRSTKLEDSAMYFCASSERWGQYFGPGTRLTVT.

Ten or more counts support this clonotype. The rearrangement uses TRBV3-1 and TRBJ2-5; no definite D call. Trimming took off 1 base at V and 4 bases at J, with 1 base between the two ends. Germline-derived CDR1 and CDR2 are LGHDT and YNNKEL (reference sequence). The CDR3 is made up of 11 amino acids. DNA for the CDR3: TGTGCCAGCAGCCAAGCAGAGACCCAGTACTTC. Protein sequence: CASSQAETQYF.

V usage is TRBV7-9 and J usage is TRBJ2-2; D unresolved. The CDR3 runs 15 residues. Per the germline V gene, CDR1 is SEHNR and CDR2 is FQNEAQ (reference sequence). The V end lost 5 bases, the J end lost 5 bases, and 15 bases lay between the germline ends. DNA for the CDR3: TGTGCCAGCAGCCTCCTGGGCCTTAAGACCGGGGAGCTGTTTTTT. It yields the protein CASSLLGLKTGELFF.

In its sample, this clonotype was seen many times. This chain links TRBV7-3 with TRBJ1-1, with D unresolved. The CDR3 is 13 residues long. Trimming cost V 5 bases and J 5 bases, with 12 bases left between them. Germline CDR1 and CDR2: SGHTA and FQGTGA. CDR3 DNA: TGTGCCAGCAGCCAGGACCGGTGGACTGAAGCTTTCTTT. As protein: CASSQDRWTEAFF.

This clonotype was detected a few times. The chain recombines TRBV28 with TRBJ2-3, with 8 positions matching TRBD2. V shed 2 bases, J shed 1 base, and the junction held 5 bases outside the gene matches. CDR1 and CDR2 (germline): MDHEN, SYDVKM. This CDR3 region has 16 residues. CDR3 sequence: CASSLDSAGGTDTQYF. CDR3 nucleotides: TGTGCCAGCAGTTTAGATTCAGCGGGGGGCACAGATACGCAGTATTTT.

The V gene is TRBV29-1, the J gene TRBJ2-3; 9 bases align to TRBD1. Per germline, CDR1 SQVTM and CDR2 ANQGSEA. This CDR3 region has 13 residues. The V segment lost 6 bases and the J segment 4 bases; nucleotides outside the gene matches: 5. The CDR3 sequence: CSVARTGADTQYF. DNA for the CDR3: TGCAGCGTGGCCAGGACAGGGGCAGATACGCAGTATTTT.

This chain joins TRBV10-3 and TRBJ1-4, with D perhaps TRBD1 (5 bases). The CDR3 sequence is 14 residues long. Per germline, CDR1 ENHRY and CDR2 SYGVKD. V was pared by 3 bases and J by 5 bases, with 10 bases between. The CDR3 nucleotides read TGTGCCATCAGTGATCTGACAGAGAATGAAAAACTGTTTTTT. Translated: CAISDLTENEKLFF.

The rearrangement uses TRBV7-2 and TRBJ2-1; 9 bases fit TRBD2. The CDR3 is 15 residues long. Looked up from germline, CDR1 is SGHTA and CDR2 is FQGNSA. After removal of 3 bases from V and 8 bases from J, the junction contained 8 bases not matched to a gene. CDR3 protein: CASSFSLAGTYEQFF. DNA of the CDR3: TGTGCCAGCAGCTTCAGTCTAGCGGGGACATATGAGCAGTTCTTC.

As for this clonotype: The CDR3 carries no conserved terminal phenylalanine or tryptophan, so it likely arises from a read error. The chain recombines TRBV7-6 with TRBJ1-6, with a possible D match to TRBD1 (5 bases). V shed 1 base and J shed 8 bases, with 18 bases lying between them. In germline, CDR1 is SGHVS, CDR2 FNYEAQ. The CDR3 contains 17 residues. The DNA for the CDR3 is TGTGCCAGCAGCTTAGTAGGGACCCCCAGGGCTCATTCACCCCTCCACTCT. Residues: CASSLVGTPRAHSPLHS.

This clonotype was found a few times. The CDR3 is CASSLGGGANEKLFF. The CDR3 nucleotides are TGTGCCAGCAGTTTGGGCGGGGGAGCTAATGAAAAACTGTTTTTT. The chain joins TRBV12-3 or TRBV12-4 to TRBJ1-4; D possibly corresponds to TRBD1 (5 bases). The CDR3 is 15 amino acids. V dropped 3 bases and J dropped 3 bases, with 11 bases sitting between them.

This clonotype was found many times. The V and J genes are TRBV5-1 and TRBJ2-4; 10 bases match TRBD1. Trimming took 3 bases from V and 8 from J; bases not matched to a gene: 5. This CDR3 spans 14 amino acids. Germline lookup yields CDR1 SGHRS and CDR2 YFSETQ. In nucleotides, the CDR3 is TGCGCCAGCAGCTCTGGACAGGGGGAGGACATTCAGTACTTC. Encoded protein: CASSSGQGEDIQYF.

This clonotype appeared many times. This chain connects TRBV29-1 to TRBJ2-5; a weak D match, TRBD1 (6 bases). The germline gives CDR1 SQVTM, CDR2 ANQGSEA. The CDR3 consists of 15 residues. V dropped 5 bases and J dropped 2 bases, with 18 bases sitting between them. The CDR3: CSVLGTPIRQETQYF. In DNA form, the CDR3 reads TGCAGCGTTTTAGGGACACCGATTCGGCAAGAGACCCAGTACTTC. The full variable domain, completed using reference TRBV29-1 and TRBJ2-5, is SAVISQKPSRDICQRGTSLTIQCQVDSQVTMMFWYRQQPGQSLTLIATANQGSEATYESGFVIDKFPISRPNLTFSTLTVSNMSPEDSSIYLCSVLGTPIRQETQYFGPGTRLLVL.

This clonotype was picked up many times. The chain uses TRBV20-1 and TRBJ2-5; the D is unclear. V dropped 7 bases and J dropped 5 bases, with 14 bases sitting between them. CDR1 and CDR2 (germline): DFQATT, SNEGSKA (reference sequence). The length of the CDR3 is 12 residues. The CDR3 reads CSVAKKAETQYF. For the CDR3, the DNA is TGCAGTGTGGCCAAGAAGGCGGAGACCCAGTACTTC.

This clonotype was detected ten times or more. The rearrangement links TRBV14 to TRBJ2-1; D may be TRBD2 (5 bases). From germline, CDR1 is SGHDN and CDR2 FVKESK. The CDR3 extends over 16 amino acids. Trimming took 4 bases from V and 3 from J, leaving 16 bases between them. The CDR3 DNA reads as TGTGCCAGCAGCCCAAGATTCGGGGTCCGCTACAATGAGCAGTTCTTC. Translating gives CASSPRFGVRYNEQFF. Filled out from reference TRBV14 and TRBJ2-1, the complete variable domain reads EAGVTQFPSHSVIEKGQTVTLRCDPISGHDNLYWYRRVMGKEIKFLLHFVKESKQDESGMPNNRFLAERTGGTYSTLKVQPAELEDSGVYFCASSPRFGVRYNEQFFGPGTRLTVL.